These T cell receptor beta chains were read from a single sample in a study of identical twins. MiXCR, run by TCRdb on the 5' RACE reads, gives a single entry per CDR3 protein. The table includes a few hundred thousand distinct CDR3 sequences, roughly 10% detected once. The material sequenced was naive T cells sorted from blood. These receptors were taken from a woman aged 50 to 65 in good health. Each CDR3 is given with its conserved first and last residue. A D gene is named only where the DNA matches it firmly. Clone size is shown for a subset of rows, as once, few, many or a class of expanded clone.

size: many
length: 14
V: TRBV5-1
J: TRBJ2-7
D: NA
CDR3: CASSLTGQNYEQYF
DNA: TGCGCCAGCAGCTTAACGGGACAAAATTACGAGCAGTACTTC

size: many
length: 14
V: TRBV4-1
J: TRBJ1-5
D: NA
CDR3: CASSQLKGGQPQHF
DNA: TGCGCCAGCAGCCAGTTGAAGGGGGGACAGCCCCAGCATTTT

size: NA
length: 19
V: TRBV7-6
J: TRBJ2-2
D: TRBD2
CDR3: CASSPGTSGRALFSRELFF
DNA: TGTGCCAGCTCCCCCGGGACTAGCGGGAGGGCCCTATTTTCGCGGGAGCTGTTTTTT

size: once
length: 17
V: TRBV7-9
J: TRBJ2-4
D: NA
CDR3: CASSLHRALRGSNIQYF
DNA: TGTGCCAGCAGCTTACACCGGGCCCTTCGAGGGTCGAACATTCAGTACTTC

size: NA
length: 16
V: TRBV11-2
J: TRBJ2-3
D: TRBD2
CDR3: CASSLDPSGSVDTQYF
DNA: TGTGCCAGCAGCTTAGATCCTAGCGGGAGCGTTGATACGCAGTATTTT

size: few
length: 14
V: TRBV20-1
J: TRBJ2-1
D: NA
CDR3: CSGVRVDRVNEQFF
DNA: TGCAGTGGTGTGCGGGTCGACCGGGTCAATGAGCAGTTCTTC

size: many
length: 14
V: TRBV10-3
J: TRBJ2-7
D: TRBD1
CDR3: CAISESGQGYEQYF
DNA: TGTGCCATCAGTGAGTCGGGACAGGGGTACGAGCAGTACTTC

size: many
length: 16
V: TRBV5-1
J: TRBJ2-1
D: NA
CDR3: CASSLGGGSSYNEQFF
DNA: TGCGCCAGCAGCTTGGGAGGGGGGAGCTCCTACAATGAGCAGTTCTTC

size: few
length: 14
V: TRBV27
J: TRBJ2-5
D: NA
CDR3: CASSFWADQETQYF
DNA: TGTGCCAGCAGTTTTTGGGCAGACCAAGAGACCCAGTACTTC

size: few
length: 16
V: TRBV19
J: TRBJ2-1
D: TRBD1
CDR3: CASSITGGQGPNEQFF
DNA: TGTGCCAGTAGTATAACCGGAGGACAGGGACCTAATGAGCAGTTCTTC

size: few
length: 12
V: TRBV10-3
J: TRBJ2-1
D: NA
CDR3: CATRGGINEQFF
DNA: TGTGCCACGCGAGGGGGGATAAATGAGCAGTTCTTC

size: few
length: 13
V: TRBV10-3
J: TRBJ1-2
D: NA
CDR3: CAISEGVSNGYTF
DNA: TGTGCCATCAGTGAGGGCGTATCGAATGGCTACACCTTC

size: few
length: 18
V: TRBV4-2
J: TRBJ2-3
D: NA
CDR3: CASSPSSDPTASTDTQYF
DNA: TGTGCCAGCAGCCCGTCTAGCGATCCCACTGCTAGCACAGATACGCAGTATTTT

size: few
length: 16
V: TRBV18
J: TRBJ2-1
D: NA
CDR3: CASSLSQGSSYNEQFF
DNA: TGTGCCAGCTCACTTTCTCAGGGTTCCTCCTACAATGAGCAGTTCTTC

size: few
length: 13
V: TRBV4-1
J: TRBJ1-5
D: NA
CDR3: CASSQEINQPQHF
DNA: TGCGCCAGCAGCCAAGAAATCAATCAGCCCCAGCATTTT

size: NA
length: 14
V: TRBV11-2
J: TRBJ2-2
D: NA
CDR3: CASRNRGNTGELFF
DNA: TGTGCCAGCAGAAATAGAGGGAACACCGGGGAGCTGTTTTTT

size: few
length: 14
V: TRBV11-1
J: TRBJ2-3
D: NA
CDR3: CASTVQRSTDTQYF
DNA: TGTGCCAGCACCGTACAAAGGAGCACAGATACGCAGTATTTT

size: NA
length: 16
V: TRBV25-1
J: TRBJ1-3
D: NA
CDR3: CASSAWTGTAGNTIYF
DNA: TGTGCCAGCAGTGCGTGGACCGGGACGGCTGGAAACACCATATATTTT

size: NA
length: 13
V: TRBV11-2
J: TRBJ1-1
D: NA
CDR3: CASTLVSGTEAFF
DNA: TGTGCCAGCACCCTAGTATCGGGGACAGAAGCTTTCTTT

size: many
length: 12
V: TRBV6-6
J: TRBJ2-3
D: NA
CDR3: CASSYSRDTQYF
DNA: TGTGCCAGCAGTTATTCCCGGGATACGCAGTATTTT

size: NA
length: 14
V: TRBV20-1
J: TRBJ2-3
D: NA
CDR3: CSARSGGYTDTQYF
DNA: TGCAGTGCTAGATCCGGCGGGTACACAGATACGCAGTATTTT

size: few
length: 15
V: TRBV6-1
J: TRBJ2-2
D: TRBD2
CDR3: CASSERTSTAGELFF
DNA: TGTGCCAGCAGTGAACGGACTAGTACTGCCGGGGAGCTGTTTTTT

size: many
length: 14
V: TRBV10-3
J: TRBJ2-2
D: NA
CDR3: CAIRTDYNTGELFF
DNA: TGTGCCATCAGGACGGACTATAACACCGGGGAGCTGTTTTTT

size: NA
length: 12
V: TRBV30
J: TRBJ1-2
D: NA
CDR3: CAWSIRGDGYTF
DNA: TGTGCCTGGAGTATAAGGGGCGATGGCTACACCTTC

size: many
length: 21
V: TRBV6-2/TRBV6-3
J: TRBJ2-1
D: TRBD2
CDR3: CASSYIPPGTSGSSSYNEQFF
DNA: TGTGCCAGCAGTTATATCCCCCCCGGGACTAGCGGCAGTAGCTCCTACAATGAGCAGTTCTTC

size: NA
length: 17
V: TRBV29-1
J: TRBJ2-2
D: TRBD2
CDR3: CSVAGGAGGSNTGELFF
DNA: TGCAGCGTGGCAGGGGGAGCGGGAGGTTCGAACACCGGGGAGCTGTTTTTT

size: many
length: 14
V: TRBV5-1
J: TRBJ2-1
D: NA
CDR3: CASSLDRLRNEQFF
DNA: TGCGCCAGCAGCTTGGACAGGCTCCGCAATGAGCAGTTCTTC

size: few
length: 17
V: TRBV7-9
J: TRBJ2-7
D: TRBD2
CDR3: CASSARGGLADFYEQYF
DNA: TGTGCCAGCAGCGCCCGGGGGGGGCTAGCGGATTTCTACGAGCAGTACTTC

size: many
length: 16
V: TRBV6-1
J: TRBJ2-2
D: TRBD1
CDR3: CASSEEFRGLTGELFF
DNA: TGTGCCAGCAGTGAAGAGTTCAGGGGGTTGACCGGGGAGCTGTTTTTT

size: many
length: 14
V: TRBV5-1
J: TRBJ1-1
D: NA
CDR3: CASSSLIMNTEAFF
DNA: TGCGCCAGCAGCTCCCTCATAATGAACACTGAAGCTTTCTTT

size: few
length: 12
V: TRBV7-9
J: TRBJ2-3
D: NA
CDR3: CASSMGADTQYF
DNA: TGTGCCAGCAGCATGGGTGCAGATACGCAGTATTTT

size: NA
length: 14
V: TRBV9
J: TRBJ1-2
D: NA
CDR3: CASSLPLVPYGYTF
DNA: TGTGCCAGCAGCCTACCCCTCGTACCCTATGGCTACACCTTC

size: NA
length: 14
V: TRBV20-1
J: TRBJ1-1
D: TRBD1
CDR3: CSARVDREGTEAFF
DNA: TGCAGTGCTAGAGTGGACAGGGAAGGCACTGAAGCTTTCTTT

size: NA
length: 13
V: TRBV24-1
J: TRBJ2-5
D: TRBD1
CDR3: CATEGQGGETQYF
DNA: TGTGCCACCGAGGGACAGGGAGGAGAGACCCAGTACTTC

size: few
length: 14
V: TRBV15
J: TRBJ2-1
D: TRBD2
CDR3: CATSGLAGGDEQFF
DNA: TGTGCCACCAGTGGTCTAGCGGGAGGGGATGAGCAGTTCTTC

size: NA
length: 15
V: TRBV3-1
J: TRBJ2-5
D: TRBD2
CDR3: CASRLLAGAKETQYF
DNA: TGTGCCAGCAGACTCCTAGCGGGAGCCAAGGAGACCCAGTACTTC

size: many
length: 12
V: TRBV20-1
J: TRBJ2-5
D: TRBD2
CDR3: CSARREIETQYF
DNA: TGCAGTGCTCGGCGGGAGATTGAGACCCAGTACTTC

size: many
length: 12
V: TRBV7-3
J: TRBJ2-7
D: NA
CDR3: CASSSNEGRQYF
DNA: TGTGCCAGCAGCTCTAATGAGGGAAGGCAGTACTTC

size: many
length: 15
V: TRBV20-1
J: TRBJ1-3
D: NA
CDR3: CSAETFRFSGNTIYF
DNA: TGCAGTGCTGAGACATTCCGGTTCTCTGGAAACACCATATATTTT